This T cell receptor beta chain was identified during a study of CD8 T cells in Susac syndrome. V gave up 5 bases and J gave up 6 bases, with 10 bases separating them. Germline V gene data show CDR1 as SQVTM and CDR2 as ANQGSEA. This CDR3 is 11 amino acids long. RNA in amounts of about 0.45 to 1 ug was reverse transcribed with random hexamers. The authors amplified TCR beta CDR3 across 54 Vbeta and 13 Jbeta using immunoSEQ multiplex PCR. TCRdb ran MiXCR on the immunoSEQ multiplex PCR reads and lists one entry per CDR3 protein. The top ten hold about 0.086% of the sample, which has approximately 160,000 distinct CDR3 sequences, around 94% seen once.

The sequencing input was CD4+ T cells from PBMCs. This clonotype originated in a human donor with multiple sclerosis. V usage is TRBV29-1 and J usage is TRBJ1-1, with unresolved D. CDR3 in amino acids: CSVPLLSEAFF. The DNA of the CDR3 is TGCAGCGTTCCCCTCCTCTCTGAAGCTTTCTTT. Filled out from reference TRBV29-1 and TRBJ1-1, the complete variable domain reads SAVISQKPSRDICQRGTSLTIQCQVDSQVTMMFWYRQQPGQSLTLIATANQGSEATYESGFVIDKFPISRPNLTFSTLTVSNMSPEDSSIYLCSVPLLSEAFFGQGTRLTVV.